This paragraph covers one T cell receptor beta chain sequence. Antigen specificity is unknown. Looked up from germline, CDR1 is SGDLS and CDR2 is YYNGEE. After removal of 4 bases from V and 5 bases from J, the junction contained 3 bases not matched to a gene. This CDR3 has 13 residues. This specimen comes from a study of breast tumors, draining lymph nodes, adjacent tissues. TCRdb processed the multiplex PCR reads anew with MiXCR; each CDR3 protein has one entry. The sample has approximately 15,000 distinct CDR3 sequences; around 58% are singletons. Findings of the study overall: Tumor repertoires ranked between lymph nodes and nontumor tissue in diversity, with V and J gene preferences. Compared with basal-like, luminal-like tumors shared significantly more repertoire with nontumor tissue.

Sequenced sample: tumor-adjacent breast tissue. This chain links TRBV9 with TRBJ2-7; 10 bases are shared with TRBD2. This clonotype was obtained from a female donor with breast cancer. Some clones in this sample may be carry-over from other donors' samples. The CDR3 DNA follows: TGTGCCAGCAGCTTTAGCGGGAGGAACGAGCAGTACTTC. As protein: CASSFSGRNEQYF.